This passage covers 5 T cell receptor beta chains from one sample sequenced in a study of control samples from healthy donors and cancer patients. This table comes from immunoSEQ multiplex PCR, and its TCRdb copy is limited to in-frame clones, with some not included. The top ten hold almost 40% of the sample, which has approximately 130,000 clones, around 89% seen once. Sequences were obtained from blood. All receptors derive from a man in his forties or fifties in good health.

This clone was detected only a few times. The chain couples TRBV18 to TRBJ1-5; the D gene is possibly TRBD1 (5 bases). The CDR3 extends over 15 amino acids. V shed 5 bases and J shed 2 bases, with 13 bases lying between them. Germline CDR1 and CDR2: KGHSH and LQKENI. DNA of the CDR3: TGTGCCAGCTCAAAAGAGGGGAACCGCAATCAGCCCCAGCATTTT. The encoded protein is CASSKEGNRNQPQHF.

V gene TRBV18 combines with J gene TRBJ2-6; perhaps D is TRBD1 or TRBD2 (5 bases each). CDR3 length equals 15 residues. The V gene lost 3 bases and the J gene lost 1 base, with 7 bases spanning the gap. Germline V gene data show CDR1 as KGHSH and CDR2 as LQKENI. The CDR3 loop reads CASSPGVSGANVLTF. CDR3 nucleotide sequence: TGTGCCAGCTCACCGGGGGTATCTGGGGCCAACGTCCTGACTTTC.

This clone has a single count. The rearrangement joins TRBV6-1 to TRBJ1-2; D gene uncertain. CDR1 is MNHNS and CDR2 is SASEGT in the germline V gene. V was cut by 4 bases and J by 1 base, with 16 bases left in between. The CDR3 loop spans 16 amino acids. The CDR3 region has the DNA TGTGCCAGCAGTGGCGGGCTTTTTACCGTTAACTATGGCTACACCTTC. The encoded protein is CASSGGLFTVNYGYTF.

The rearrangement uses TRBV9 and TRBJ2-2; perhaps TRBD1 as D (5 bases). Trimming stripped 3 bases from V and 8 bases from J, with 8 bases between. Germline V CDR1 and CDR2: SGDLS, YYNGEE. The CDR3 has 12 residues. CDR3 sequence: CASSENRGELFF. Here the CDR3 DNA reads TGTGCCAGCAGCGAAAACAGGGGGGAGCTGTTTTTT.

The rearrangement uses TRBV6-6 and TRBJ2-1, with D possibly being TRBD2 (6 bases). The length of the CDR3 is 18 residues. V lost 5 bases and J lost 4, with 24 bases in between. Germline lookup yields CDR1 MNHNY and CDR2 SVGAGI (reference sequence). CDR3 DNA: TGTGCCAGCAGTCAGGTCGCTGGGCGCGGGGTGGATTACAATGAGCAGTTCTTC. It is translated as CASSQVAGRGVDYNEQFF.